This is a list of T cell receptor beta chains from one sample in a study of blood T cell repertoires in COVID-19. The protocol was immunoSEQ multiplex PCR, while the TCRdb copy is restricted to in-frame clones and leaves out a portion. The sample holds about 120,000 clones, about 87% seen once. The sequenced material came from peripheral blood. Source of these receptors: an older woman with acute or convalescent COVID-19. Each CDR3 is given with its conserved first and last residue. The order of the fields is clone size, V gene, J gene, D gene, CDR3 DNA, CDR3 protein. D genes are given only for firm matches. The listing skips clone size in some rows; elsewhere it reads once, few, many or a size class.

abundance: -
v_gene: TRBV6-5
j_gene: TRBJ2-7
d_gene: -
CDR3nt: TGTGCCAGCAGTTACTCGAATCAGGGCCCCTACGAGCAGTACTTC
CDR3aa: CASSYSNQGPYEQYF

abundance: -
v_gene: TRBV3-1/TRBV3-2
j_gene: TRBJ1-2
d_gene: TRBD1
CDR3nt: TGTGCCAGCAGCCCAGAGGGATCGGGACAGGGGGAACTAGGGTATGGCTACACCTTC
CDR3aa: CASSPEGSGQGELGYGYTF

abundance: once
v_gene: TRBV5-8
j_gene: TRBJ1-2
d_gene: TRBD1
CDR3nt: TGTGCCAGCAGACAGACAGGGAACTATGGCTACACCTTC
CDR3aa: CASRQTGNYGYTF

abundance: once
v_gene: TRBV29-1
j_gene: TRBJ1-2
d_gene: TRBD1
CDR3nt: TGCAGCGTTGGGGACAGGGGGCGCGGGGGCTACACCTTC
CDR3aa: CSVGDRGRGGYTF

abundance: -
v_gene: TRBV2
j_gene: TRBJ1-1
d_gene: TRBD1
CDR3nt: TGTGCCAGCAGCCTAGGACAGGGACGCGCTTTCTTT
CDR3aa: CASSLGQGRAFF

abundance: few
v_gene: TRBV19
j_gene: TRBJ2-1
d_gene: -
CDR3nt: TGTGCCAGTAGTATCACAAACAATGAGCAGTTCTTC
CDR3aa: CASSITNNEQFF

abundance: -
v_gene: TRBV5-1
j_gene: TRBJ1-6
d_gene: TRBD1
CDR3nt: TGCGCCAGCAGTGGGACAGGGGATAATTCACCCCTCCACTTT
CDR3aa: CASSGTGDNSPLHF

abundance: -
v_gene: TRBV5-1
j_gene: TRBJ2-7
d_gene: TRBD1
CDR3nt: TGCGCCAGCAGCCTTGGGGGACAGGGGACCTACGAGCAGTACTTC
CDR3aa: CASSLGGQGTYEQYF

abundance: -
v_gene: TRBV28
j_gene: TRBJ1-1
d_gene: -
CDR3nt: TGTGCCAGCAGTTCGGCGGGGGCGGGCACGGTGGGGGACACTGAAGCTTTCTTT
CDR3aa: CASSSAGAGTVGDTEAFF

abundance: few
v_gene: TRBV28
j_gene: TRBJ1-2
d_gene: -
CDR3nt: TGTGCCAGCAGTTCGGGGTCGAGCGGCTACACCTTC
CDR3aa: CASSSGSSGYTF

abundance: -
v_gene: TRBV28
j_gene: TRBJ1-5
d_gene: TRBD1
CDR3nt: TGTGCCAGCAGCATCGGGACAGGGGTTGATCAGCCCCAGCATTTT
CDR3aa: CASSIGTGVDQPQHF

abundance: -
v_gene: TRBV7-9
j_gene: TRBJ1-2
d_gene: -
CDR3nt: TGTGCCAGCAGCTTTAATCCCAACTATGGCTACACCTTC
CDR3aa: CASSFNPNYGYTF

abundance: -
v_gene: TRBV3-1/TRBV3-2
j_gene: TRBJ2-1
d_gene: -
CDR3nt: TGTGCCAGCAGCCAGGTCAGTCGTGAGCAGTTCTTC
CDR3aa: CASSQVSREQFF

abundance: few
v_gene: TRBV10-1
j_gene: TRBJ1-5
d_gene: -
CDR3nt: TGCGCCAGCACCATACCGACAGACGTAGGGTCAACTCAGCCCCAGCATTTT
CDR3aa: CASTIPTDVGSTQPQHF

abundance: -
v_gene: TRBV9
j_gene: TRBJ1-1
d_gene: -
CDR3nt: TGTGCCAGCAGCGTTGGCGGGTCAGGCACTGAAGCTTTCTTT
CDR3aa: CASSVGGSGTEAFF

abundance: -
v_gene: TRBV5-1
j_gene: TRBJ1-6
d_gene: -
CDR3nt: TGCGCCAGCAGCTTGTTCGGTTACTCATATTCACCCCTCCACTTT
CDR3aa: CASSLFGYSYSPLHF

abundance: -
v_gene: TRBV19
j_gene: TRBJ1-2
d_gene: TRBD1
CDR3nt: TGTGCCAGTAGACCGGGACAGGAAAACTATGGCTACACCTTC
CDR3aa: CASRPGQENYGYTF

abundance: -
v_gene: TRBV10-3
j_gene: TRBJ1-2
d_gene: -
CDR3nt: TGTGCCATCCCAGCCGGCCCGAGGGATATAGCTGGCTACACCTTC
CDR3aa: CAIPAGPRDIAGYTF

abundance: -
v_gene: TRBV7-9
j_gene: TRBJ1-5
d_gene: -
CDR3nt: TGTGCCAGCAGCCAAGGAGGGTCAAATCAGCCCCAGCATTTT
CDR3aa: CASSQGGSNQPQHF

abundance: -
v_gene: TRBV28
j_gene: TRBJ2-7
d_gene: TRBD2
CDR3nt: TGTGCCAGCAGGCATAACCGGGGGGGCTTTTACGAGCAGTACTTC
CDR3aa: CASRHNRGGFYEQYF

abundance: -
v_gene: TRBV6-5
j_gene: TRBJ1-3
d_gene: TRBD1
CDR3nt: TGTGCCAGCTGGGGCGGACAGGGGGCAGGCACCATATATTTT
CDR3aa: CASWGGQGAGTIYF

abundance: once
v_gene: TRBV24-1
j_gene: TRBJ1-2
d_gene: -
CDR3nt: TGTGCCACCAGTGACGGGGGGCGGCACTATGGCTACACCTTC
CDR3aa: CATSDGGRHYGYTF

abundance: -
v_gene: TRBV30
j_gene: TRBJ2-3
d_gene: -
CDR3nt: TGTGCCTGGGTGGCCAGGGGCGCGGATACGCAGTATTTT
CDR3aa: CAWVARGADTQYF

abundance: -
v_gene: TRBV28
j_gene: TRBJ1-2
d_gene: -
CDR3nt: TGTGCCAGCAGTTCCTGGACACGGGGCTACACCTTC
CDR3aa: CASSSWTRGYTF

abundance: once
v_gene: TRBV5-7
j_gene: TRBJ2-7
d_gene: TRBD1
CDR3nt: TGTGCCAGCGTTGACAGGGCGGATTGCTACGAGCAGTACTTC
CDR3aa: CASVDRADCYEQYF

abundance: -
v_gene: TRBV6-5
j_gene: TRBJ2-7
d_gene: TRBD1
CDR3nt: TGTGCCAGCAGCTTGGACAGGGGGCAATACGAGCAGTACTTC
CDR3aa: CASSLDRGQYEQYF

abundance: once
v_gene: TRBV6-6
j_gene: TRBJ2-1
d_gene: TRBD2
CDR3nt: TGTGCCAGCAGGGAAACTAGCGGGAAGAACAATGAGCAGTTCTTC
CDR3aa: CASRETSGKNNEQFF

abundance: -
v_gene: TRBV13
j_gene: TRBJ1-1
d_gene: -
CDR3nt: TGTGCCAGCAGCCACCTAAACACTGAAGCTTTCTTT
CDR3aa: CASSHLNTEAFF

abundance: -
v_gene: TRBV18
j_gene: TRBJ2-1
d_gene: TRBD1
CDR3nt: TGTGCCAGCTCCCGGGGACAGGGCGGGCATGAGCAGTTCTTC
CDR3aa: CASSRGQGGHEQFF

abundance: -
v_gene: TRBV7-9
j_gene: TRBJ1-1
d_gene: -
CDR3nt: TGTGCCAGCAGCGCCAGGGTGAACACTGAAGCTTTCTTT
CDR3aa: CASSARVNTEAFF

abundance: -
v_gene: TRBV28
j_gene: TRBJ2-2
d_gene: TRBD1
CDR3nt: TGTGCCAGCAGTTTCCGGGACAGCGGGGAGCTGTTTTTT
CDR3aa: CASSFRDSGELFF

abundance: -
v_gene: TRBV2
j_gene: TRBJ1-5
d_gene: -
CDR3nt: TGTGCCAGCAGTGAAGGGACAGTTAGCAATCAGCCCCAGCATTTT
CDR3aa: CASSEGTVSNQPQHF

abundance: -
v_gene: TRBV11-2
j_gene: TRBJ2-1
d_gene: TRBD1
CDR3nt: TGTGCCAGCAGCCCGGGACAGAGCTCCTACAATGAGCAGTTCTTC
CDR3aa: CASSPGQSSYNEQFF

abundance: -
v_gene: TRBV7-7
j_gene: TRBJ2-3
d_gene: TRBD2
CDR3nt: TGTGCTAGCAGCCCCGTGTGGGGGGGGAAGGATACGCAGTATTTT
CDR3aa: CASSPVWGGKDTQYF

abundance: few
v_gene: TRBV10-1
j_gene: TRBJ2-1
d_gene: -
CDR3nt: TGCGCCAGCAGTGAGGGGCCGGGGGATAAGTTCTTC
CDR3aa: CASSEGPGDKFF

abundance: -
v_gene: TRBV2
j_gene: TRBJ1-1
d_gene: -
CDR3nt: TGTGCCAGCAGATCAGACAGAGGGGGAACTGAAGCTTTCTTT
CDR3aa: CASRSDRGGTEAFF

abundance: -
v_gene: TRBV5-1
j_gene: TRBJ2-2
d_gene: -
CDR3nt: TGCGCCAGCATCCCTCCGGGGGCCGGGGAGCTGTTTTTT
CDR3aa: CASIPPGAGELFF

abundance: -
v_gene: TRBV7-3
j_gene: TRBJ2-1
d_gene: -
CDR3nt: TGTGCCAGCAGCTTATCGGGCGGGGAACTCTCCTACAATGAGCAGTTCTTC
CDR3aa: CASSLSGGELSYNEQFF

abundance: -
v_gene: TRBV28
j_gene: TRBJ2-1
d_gene: -
CDR3nt: TGTGCCAGCAGTTCGGCGGGGGCCTCCTTTCTGGATGAGCAGTTCTTC
CDR3aa: CASSSAGASFLDEQFF

abundance: -
v_gene: TRBV5-4
j_gene: TRBJ1-3
d_gene: -
CDR3nt: TGTGCCAGCAGCTTGGGGGGCCCGGGACAACAGGGAAACACCATATATTTT
CDR3aa: CASSLGGPGQQGNTIYF

abundance: few
v_gene: TRBV28
j_gene: TRBJ1-5
d_gene: -
CDR3nt: TGTGCCAGCAGATCAACAGGGAATCAGCCCCAGCATTTT
CDR3aa: CASRSTGNQPQHF

abundance: few
v_gene: TRBV4-1
j_gene: TRBJ1-1
d_gene: TRBD1
CDR3nt: TGCGCCAGCAGCCAATTCGGGACAGGGGCCACTGAAGCTTTCTTT
CDR3aa: CASSQFGTGATEAFF

abundance: -
v_gene: TRBV19
j_gene: TRBJ1-1
d_gene: -
CDR3nt: TGTGCCAGTATCCGACTCGGGGGGATAGGCACTGAAGCTTTCTTT
CDR3aa: CASIRLGGIGTEAFF

abundance: -
v_gene: TRBV7-9
j_gene: TRBJ1-5
d_gene: TRBD1
CDR3nt: TGTGCCAGCAGCCTTCTGACAGGGGATGGGAATCAGCCCCAGCATTTT
CDR3aa: CASSLLTGDGNQPQHF

abundance: -
v_gene: TRBV7-9
j_gene: TRBJ2-7
d_gene: -
CDR3nt: TGTGCCAGCAGCTTAACCATCCGAGGGGGCTCCTACGAGCAGTACTTC
CDR3aa: CASSLTIRGGSYEQYF

abundance: -
v_gene: TRBV6-5
j_gene: TRBJ2-7
d_gene: TRBD1
CDR3nt: TGTGCCAGCACCAATTCAGGGGGCCCCCACGAGCAGTACTTC
CDR3aa: CASTNSGGPHEQYF

abundance: -
v_gene: TRBV2
j_gene: TRBJ1-2
d_gene: -
CDR3nt: TGTGCCAGCAGTGTTGAGGGAGGCTACACCTTC
CDR3aa: CASSVEGGYTF

abundance: -
v_gene: TRBV5-6
j_gene: TRBJ1-4
d_gene: TRBD1
CDR3nt: TGTGCCAGCAGCCGATCCCTCGGGACAGATGAAAAACTGTTTTTT
CDR3aa: CASSRSLGTDEKLFF